Included here is one T cell receptor beta chain sequence, with context. What it binds is not known. The data are from a study of cytomegalovirus exposure and HLA in healthy donors. Looking at the study overall: The Caucasian-associated ancestry cluster contained around four fifths of the approximately 400 genotyped donors. Study-level points and caveats: Reported findings show TCR beta sequences accurately forecast HLA-A and HLA-B alleles in most subjects. There were a few CMV-associated chains whose specificity for CMV antigens was confirmed in vitro.

The primer mix had 60 Vbeta and 13 Jbeta primers. Method: immunoSEQ multiplex PCR; TCRdb's copy keeps in-frame clones and lacks some. The sample records around 140,000 clones, around 80% being singletons. The CDR3 sequence is 15 residues long. The V segment lost 2 bases and the J segment 7 bases; nucleotides outside the gene matches: 8. From germline, CDR1 is SEHNR and CDR2 FQNEAQ (reference sequence). This receptor was identified in a man aged 35 to 55 in good health and CMV-seronegative. The sample was PBMCs. The chain recombines TRBV7-9 with TRBJ2-5; 9 bases are shared with TRBD1. In DNA, the CDR3 is TGTGCCAGCAGCTTAAACCACAGGGGGCGAGGGACCCAGTACTTC. Its protein is CASSLNHRGRGTQYF.